This T cell receptor beta chain is drawn from a study of sequential checkpoint blockade in melanoma. Study summary: Arm A got nivolumab then ipilimumab; arm B the reverse, 1:1.

As for treatment: randomized to nivolumab then ipilimumab (arm A) or the reverse (arm B). Patients had received no earlier DNA-damaging chemotherapy. Sorted cells were live CD3+CD8+, lacking CD19 and CD56, from PBMCs. Data came from immunoSEQ multiplex PCR; TCRdb stores just in-frame clones and leaves some out. The table has about 40,000 clones, roughly 89% seen once. CDR1 SEHNR and CDR2 FQNEAQ come from the germline V gene (reference sequence). The CDR3 totals 11 residues. V shed 3 bases and J shed 8 bases, with 5 bases lying between them. The source material was CD8+ T cells sorted from blood (inferred from file names), sampled from a patient given nivolumab and ipilimumab in sequence. The rearrangement joins TRBV7-9 to TRBJ2-1; no clear D gene. The TCR sequence derives from a human donor with melanoma. The CDR3 bases are TGTGCCAGCAGCTTTCGGGATGAGCAGTTCTTC. This codes for CASSFRDEQFF.